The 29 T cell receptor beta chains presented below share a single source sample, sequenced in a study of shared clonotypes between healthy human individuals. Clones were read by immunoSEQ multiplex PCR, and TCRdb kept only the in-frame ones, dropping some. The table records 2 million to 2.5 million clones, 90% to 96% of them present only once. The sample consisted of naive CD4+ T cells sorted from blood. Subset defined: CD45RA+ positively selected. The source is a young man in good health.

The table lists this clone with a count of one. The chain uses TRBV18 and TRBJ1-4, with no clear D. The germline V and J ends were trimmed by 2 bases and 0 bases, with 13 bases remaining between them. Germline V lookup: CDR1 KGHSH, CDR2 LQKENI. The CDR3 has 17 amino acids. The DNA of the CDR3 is TGTGCCAGCTCACCAGGAAACCCATACGCAACTAATGAAAAACTGTTTTTT. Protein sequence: CASSPGNPYATNEKLFF.

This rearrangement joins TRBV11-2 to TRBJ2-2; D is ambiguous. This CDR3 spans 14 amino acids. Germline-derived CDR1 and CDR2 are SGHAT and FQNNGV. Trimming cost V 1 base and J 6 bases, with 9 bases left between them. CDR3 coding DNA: TGTGCCAGCAGCTTAGCCTTATGGGCCGGGGAGCTGTTTTTT. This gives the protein CASSLALWAGELFF.

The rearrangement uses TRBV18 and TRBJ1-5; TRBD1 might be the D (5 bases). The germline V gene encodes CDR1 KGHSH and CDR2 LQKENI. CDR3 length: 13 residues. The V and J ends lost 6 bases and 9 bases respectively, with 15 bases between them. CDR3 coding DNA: TGTGCCAGCTCCACGGACACGGTTTTGCCCCAGCATTTT. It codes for CASSTDTVLPQHF.

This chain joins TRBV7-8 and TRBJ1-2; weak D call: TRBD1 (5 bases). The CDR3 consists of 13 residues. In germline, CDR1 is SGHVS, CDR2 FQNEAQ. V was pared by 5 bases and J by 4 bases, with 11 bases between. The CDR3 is CASSRDGIYGYTF. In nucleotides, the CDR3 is TGTGCCAGCAGCAGGGACGGCATCTATGGCTACACCTTC.

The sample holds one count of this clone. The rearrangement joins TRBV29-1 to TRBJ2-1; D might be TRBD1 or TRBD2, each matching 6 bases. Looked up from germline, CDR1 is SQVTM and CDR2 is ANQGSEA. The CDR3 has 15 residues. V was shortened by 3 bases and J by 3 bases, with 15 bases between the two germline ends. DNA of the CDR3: TGCAGCGTTGAGGTGGGGGGCTCTCTCTACAATGAGCAGTTCTTC. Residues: CSVEVGGSLYNEQFF.

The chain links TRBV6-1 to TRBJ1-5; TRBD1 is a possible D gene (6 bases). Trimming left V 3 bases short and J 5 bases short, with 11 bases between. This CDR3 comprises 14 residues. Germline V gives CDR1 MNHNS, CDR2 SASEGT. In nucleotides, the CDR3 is TGTGCCAGCAGTGACAGGGGTTTCGATCAGCCCCAGCATTTT. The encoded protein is CASSDRGFDQPQHF.

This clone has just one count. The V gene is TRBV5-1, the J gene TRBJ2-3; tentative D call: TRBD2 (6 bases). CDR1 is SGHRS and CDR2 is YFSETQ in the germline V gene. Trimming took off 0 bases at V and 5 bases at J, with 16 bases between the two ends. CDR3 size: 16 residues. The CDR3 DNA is TGCGCCAGCAGCTTGGGTACTAGCAATAAGGGAGATACGCAGTATTTT. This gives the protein CASSLGTSNKGDTQYF.

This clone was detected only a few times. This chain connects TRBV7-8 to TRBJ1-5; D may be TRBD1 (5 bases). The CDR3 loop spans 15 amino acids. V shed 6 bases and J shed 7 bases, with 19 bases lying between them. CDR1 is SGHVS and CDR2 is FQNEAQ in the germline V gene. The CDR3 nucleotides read TGTGCCAGCAGTAGAAAAGAAGGGGTAAACCAGCCCCAGCATTTT. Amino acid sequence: CASSRKEGVNQPQHF.

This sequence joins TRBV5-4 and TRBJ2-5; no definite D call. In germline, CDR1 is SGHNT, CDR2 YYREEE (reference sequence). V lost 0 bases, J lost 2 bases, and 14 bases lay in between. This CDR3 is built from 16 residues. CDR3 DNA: TGTGCCAGCAGCTTGGCTGTTGGGGTGGGTCAAGAGACCCAGTACTTC. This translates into CASSLAVGVGQETQYF.

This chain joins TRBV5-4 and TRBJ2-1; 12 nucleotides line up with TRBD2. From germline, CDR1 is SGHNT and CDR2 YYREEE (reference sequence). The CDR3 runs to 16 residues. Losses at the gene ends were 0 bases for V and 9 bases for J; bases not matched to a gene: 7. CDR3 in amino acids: CASSLVLTSGSGEQFF. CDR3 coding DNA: TGTGCCAGCAGCTTGGTTTTGACTAGCGGGAGCGGTGAGCAGTTCTTC.

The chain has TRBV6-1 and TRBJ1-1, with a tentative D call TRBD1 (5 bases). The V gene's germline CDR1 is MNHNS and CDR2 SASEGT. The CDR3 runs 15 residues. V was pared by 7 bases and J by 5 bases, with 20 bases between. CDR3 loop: CASKPGTGPGTEAFF. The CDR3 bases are TGTGCCAGCAAACCCGGGACGGGCCCTGGGACTGAAGCTTTCTTT.

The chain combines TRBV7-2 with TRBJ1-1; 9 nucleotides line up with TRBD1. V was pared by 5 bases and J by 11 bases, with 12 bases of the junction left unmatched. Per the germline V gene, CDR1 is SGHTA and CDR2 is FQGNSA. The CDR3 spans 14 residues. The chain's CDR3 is CASSPDSTGGDAFF. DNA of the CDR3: TGTGCCAGCAGCCCGGACTCGACAGGGGGGGACGCTTTCTTT.

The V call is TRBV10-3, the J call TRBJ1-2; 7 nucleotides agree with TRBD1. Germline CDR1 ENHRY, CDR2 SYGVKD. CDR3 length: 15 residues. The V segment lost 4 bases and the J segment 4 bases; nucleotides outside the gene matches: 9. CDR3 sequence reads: CAISVGIGTAYGYTF. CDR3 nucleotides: TGTGCCATCAGTGTGGGTATCGGGACAGCCTATGGCTACACCTTC.

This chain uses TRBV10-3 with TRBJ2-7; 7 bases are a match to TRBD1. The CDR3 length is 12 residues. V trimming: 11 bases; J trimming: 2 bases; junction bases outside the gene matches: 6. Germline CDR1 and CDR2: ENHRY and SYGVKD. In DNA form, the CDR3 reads TGTGCCTCAGGGGGAGTGACCTACGAGCAGTACTTC. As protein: CASGGVTYEQYF.

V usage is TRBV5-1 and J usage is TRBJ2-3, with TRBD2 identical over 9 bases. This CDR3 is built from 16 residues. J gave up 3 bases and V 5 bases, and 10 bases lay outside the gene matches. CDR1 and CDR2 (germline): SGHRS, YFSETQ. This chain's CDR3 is CASRPPLAGATDTQYF. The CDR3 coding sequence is TGCGCCAGCAGACCCCCATTAGCGGGGGCGACAGATACGCAGTATTTT.

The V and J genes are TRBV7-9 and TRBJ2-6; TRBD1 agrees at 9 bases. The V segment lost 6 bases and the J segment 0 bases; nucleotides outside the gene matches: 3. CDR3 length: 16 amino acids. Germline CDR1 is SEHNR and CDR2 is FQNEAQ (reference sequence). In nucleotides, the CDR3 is TGTGCCAGCAGGACAGGGGGAAACTCTGGGGCCAACGTCCTGACTTTC. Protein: CASRTGGNSGANVLTF.

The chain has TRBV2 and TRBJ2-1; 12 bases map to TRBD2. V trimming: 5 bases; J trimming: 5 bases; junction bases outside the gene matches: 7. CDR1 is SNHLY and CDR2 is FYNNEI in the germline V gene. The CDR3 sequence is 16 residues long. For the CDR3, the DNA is TGTGCCAGCAGTCCCTGGCTAGCGGGAGGGAACAATGAGCAGTTCTTC. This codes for CASSPWLAGGNNEQFF.

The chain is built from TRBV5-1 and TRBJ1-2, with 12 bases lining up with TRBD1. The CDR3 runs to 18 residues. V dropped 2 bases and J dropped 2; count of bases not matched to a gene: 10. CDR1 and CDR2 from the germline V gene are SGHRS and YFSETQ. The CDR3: CASSFMGTGGWENYGYTF. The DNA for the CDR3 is TGCGCCAGCAGCTTCATGGGGACAGGGGGCTGGGAAAACTATGGCTACACCTTC.

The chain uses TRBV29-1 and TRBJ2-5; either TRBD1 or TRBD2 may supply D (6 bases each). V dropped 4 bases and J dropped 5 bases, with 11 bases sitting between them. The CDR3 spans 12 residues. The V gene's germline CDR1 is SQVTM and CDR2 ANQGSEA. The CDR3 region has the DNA TGCAGCGTTGCTTGGGGGGCCGAGACCCAGTACTTC. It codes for CSVAWGAETQYF.

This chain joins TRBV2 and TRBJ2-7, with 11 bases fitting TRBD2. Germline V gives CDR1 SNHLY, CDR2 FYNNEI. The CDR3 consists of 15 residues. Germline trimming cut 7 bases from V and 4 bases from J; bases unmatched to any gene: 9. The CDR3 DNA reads TGTGCCAGCAAAGGGACTAGCGGCCGCCTTTACGAGCAGTACTTC. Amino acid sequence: CASKGTSGRLYEQYF.

The CDR3 reads CAWSPGLGGETQYF. The CDR3 DNA reads TGTGCCTGGAGCCCGGGACTGGGTGGAGAGACCCAGTACTTC. V usage is TRBV30 and J usage is TRBJ2-5, with D possibly TRBD2 on 6 matching bases. V was pared by 3 bases and J by 4 bases, with 15 bases between. The germline CDR1 and CDR2 sequences are GTSNPN and SVGIG (reference sequence). The CDR3 spans 14 residues.

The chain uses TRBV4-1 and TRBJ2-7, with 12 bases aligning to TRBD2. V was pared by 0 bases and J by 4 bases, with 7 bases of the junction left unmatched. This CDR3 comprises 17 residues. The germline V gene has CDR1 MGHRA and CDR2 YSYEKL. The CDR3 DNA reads TGCGCCAGCAGCCAAGAGCTAGCGGGGGGGCGGCAATACGAGCAGTACTTC. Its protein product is CASSQELAGGRQYEQYF.

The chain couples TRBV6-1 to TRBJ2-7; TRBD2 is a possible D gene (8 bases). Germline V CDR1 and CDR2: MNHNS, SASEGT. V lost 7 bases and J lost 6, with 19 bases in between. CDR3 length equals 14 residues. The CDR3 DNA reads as TGTGCCAGCATCCCGGGAGGGGCAGGGGGCGAGCAGTACTTC. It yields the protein CASIPGGAGGEQYF.

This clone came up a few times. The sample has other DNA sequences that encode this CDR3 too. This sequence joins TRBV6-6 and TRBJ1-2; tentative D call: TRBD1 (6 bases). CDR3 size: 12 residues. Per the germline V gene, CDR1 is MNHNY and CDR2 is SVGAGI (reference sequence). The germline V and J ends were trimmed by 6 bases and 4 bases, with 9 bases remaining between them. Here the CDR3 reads CASRLDSYGYTF. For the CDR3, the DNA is TGTGCCAGCAGGCTGGACAGCTATGGCTACACCTTC.

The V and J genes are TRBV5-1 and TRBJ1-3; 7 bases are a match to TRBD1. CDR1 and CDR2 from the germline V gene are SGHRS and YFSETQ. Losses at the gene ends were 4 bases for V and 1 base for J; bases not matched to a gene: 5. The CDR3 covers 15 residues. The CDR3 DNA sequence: TGCGCCAGCAGCCCAATACAGGGGTCTGGAAACACCATATATTTT. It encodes CASSPIQGSGNTIYF.

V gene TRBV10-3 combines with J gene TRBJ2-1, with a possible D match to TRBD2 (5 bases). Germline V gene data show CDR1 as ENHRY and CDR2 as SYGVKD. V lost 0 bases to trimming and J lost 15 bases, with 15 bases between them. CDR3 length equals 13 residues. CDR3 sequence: CAISESDLAALFF. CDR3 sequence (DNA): TGTGCCATCAGTGAGTCGGATCTAGCCGCTCTGTTCTTC.

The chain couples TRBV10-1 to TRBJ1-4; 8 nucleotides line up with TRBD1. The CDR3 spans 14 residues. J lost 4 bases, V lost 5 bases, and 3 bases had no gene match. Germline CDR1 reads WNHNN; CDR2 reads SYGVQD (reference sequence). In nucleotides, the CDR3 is TGCGCCAGCAGTTCGACAGGGGTTAATGAAAAACTGTTTTTT. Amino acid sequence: CASSSTGVNEKLFF.

CDR3 in amino acids: CASSQPRADNNEQFF. The DNA of the CDR3 is TGTGCCAGCAGCCAACCAAGGGCAGATAACAATGAGCAGTTCTTC. The chain couples TRBV7-6 to TRBJ2-1; no reliable D call. The CDR3 is made up of 15 amino acids. Trimming took off 5 bases at V and 5 bases at J, with 16 bases between the two ends. CDR1 SGHVS and CDR2 FNYEAQ come from the germline V gene.

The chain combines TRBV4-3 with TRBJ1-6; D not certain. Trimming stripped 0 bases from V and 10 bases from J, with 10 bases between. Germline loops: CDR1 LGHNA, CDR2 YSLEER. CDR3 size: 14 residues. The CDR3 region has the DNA TGCGCCAGCAGCCAAGATCCCCATTTGTCACCCCTCCACTTT. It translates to CASSQDPHLSPLHF.